The 16 T cell receptor beta chains listed next were all sequenced from one sample in a study of beta chain features in type 1 diabetes. Broader study findings: There was a moderate but significant shortening of TCRB CDR3s in all four CD4+ subsets of Type 1 diabetes patients.

These TCRs are of unknown antigen specificity. Of the isolated RNA, all was reverse transcribed, and so the sequenced material was expressed TCRB transcripts. The method was immunoSEQ multiplex PCR; TCRdb's version includes in-frame clones alone and lacks a portion of them. The top ten hold 0.028% of the sample, which has roughly 260,000 clones, about 20% seen once. Source material: naive CD4+ T cells from blood. Receptors originate from a woman aged 40 to 50 with type 1 diabetes.

The V gene is TRBV9, the J gene TRBJ1-1; TRBD1 is a possible D gene (6 bases). Germline CDR1 and CDR2: SGDLS and YYNGEE. CDR3 length: 14 residues. Trimming cost V 3 bases and J 1 base, with 10 bases left between them. This CDR3 is CASSASDRNTEAFF. In nucleotides, the CDR3 is TGTGCCAGCAGCGCGTCGGACAGGAACACTGAAGCTTTCTTT.

V and J are TRBV28 and TRBJ1-4; no definite D call. The CDR3 length is 12 residues. Between the trimmed V and J ends, which lost 6 bases and 11 bases, there was a span of 13 bases. Germline V gives CDR1 MDHEN, CDR2 SYDVKM. The CDR3 sequence: CASSPRMEKLFF. The CDR3, as DNA: TGTGCCAGCAGCCCCCGCATGGAGAAACTGTTTTTT.

The CDR3 spells CASSTQGTASSYEQYF. CDR3 in DNA: TGCGCCAGCAGCACACAAGGGACAGCGAGCTCCTACGAGCAGTACTTC. The V gene is TRBV5-1, the J gene TRBJ2-7; 7 nucleotides align to TRBD1. CDR3 length equals 16 residues. CDR1 and CDR2 from the germline V gene are SGHRS and YFSETQ. V trimming: 4 bases; J trimming: 0 bases; junction bases outside the gene matches: 10. The whole variable domain, filled in from reference TRBV5-1 and TRBJ2-7, reads KAGVTQTPRYLIKTRGQQVTLSCSPISGHRSVSWYQQTPGQGLQFLFEYFSETQRNKGNFPGRFSGRQFSNSRSEMNVSTLELGDSALYLCASSTQGTASSYEQYFGPGTRLTVT.

Remarks on this clone: Other DNA sequences in the same sample also yield this CDR3. The CDR3 sequence: CASSPGRNTEAFF. In DNA form, the CDR3 reads TGTGCCAGCTCACCAGGCCGGAACACTGAAGCTTTCTTT. J is TRBJ1-1 and V is TRBV18; D remains unclear. Trimming stripped 2 bases from V and 1 base from J, with 5 bases between. The CDR3 runs to 13 residues. In germline, CDR1 is KGHSH, CDR2 LQKENI.

This clone was picked up a small number of times. The chain combines TRBV28 with TRBJ1-2; D is possibly TRBD1 (5 bases). The CDR3 has 14 amino acids. Per the germline V gene, CDR1 is MDHEN and CDR2 is SYDVKM. Trimming took off 7 bases at V and 8 bases at J, with 20 bases between the two ends. The CDR3 loop is CASTLSVGGVGYTF. CDR3 nucleotides: TGTGCCAGCACCTTATCGGTGGGGGGTGTGGGCTACACCTTC.

V and J are TRBV5-1 and TRBJ1-2; D is possibly TRBD1 (6 bases). V was shortened by 3 bases and J by 6 bases, with 9 bases between the two germline ends. CDR1 is SGHRS, CDR2 YFSETQ, per germline. The CDR3 contains 12 residues. The CDR3 DNA reads as TGCGCCAGCAGCTGGGCAGGGGATGGCTACACCTTC. Protein sequence: CASSWAGDGYTF.

This clone was detected only a few times. The chain combines TRBV11-2 with TRBJ2-1; possible D gene TRBD2, 7 bases. Germline CDR1 SGHAT, CDR2 FQNNGV. The CDR3 has 14 residues. V was trimmed by 11 bases and J by 0 bases, leaving 14 bases between them. The CDR3 nucleotides read TGTGCCTGCCGCGGGGGCCTCTCCTACAATGAGCAGTTCTTC. It yields the protein CACRGGLSYNEQFF.

This chain connects TRBV7-2 to TRBJ1-5; unclear D gene. The germline V gene encodes CDR1 SGHTA and CDR2 FQGNSA. V lost 8 bases to trimming and J lost 7 bases, with 21 bases between them. The CDR3 runs to 15 residues. The CDR3 reads CASQPRAGLGQPQHF. The DNA of the CDR3 is TGTGCCAGCCAACCCCGCGCGGGGTTAGGACAGCCCCAGCATTTT.

This clone was observed a handful of times. The chain combines TRBV11-1 with TRBJ2-7; weak D call: TRBD1 (6 bases). The V end lost 6 bases, the J end lost 6 bases, and 27 bases lay between the germline ends. CDR3 length: 17 residues. Germline V lookup: CDR1 SGHAT, CDR2 FQDESV (reference sequence). CDR3 sequence (DNA): TGTGCCAGCAGTTCCGGGATACAGGGCCCCAAAAGGGGCGAGCAGTACTTC. It is translated as CASSSGIQGPKRGEQYF.

This clone came up a few times. J is TRBJ1-1 and V is TRBV7-2, with D possibly TRBD1 on 5 matching bases. Germline-derived CDR1 and CDR2 are SGHTA and FQGNSA. The CDR3 extends over 16 amino acids. V gave up 1 base and J gave up 0 bases, with 12 bases separating them. The CDR3 spells CASSLVGPRLNTEAFF. For the CDR3, the DNA is TGTGCCAGCAGCTTAGTGGGGCCGCGATTGAACACTGAAGCTTTCTTT.

A few counts support this clone. J is TRBJ2-1 and V is TRBV15; D is possibly TRBD1 (6 bases). The V end lost 1 base, the J end lost 0 bases, and 7 bases lay between the germline ends. CDR3 length equals 15 residues. Germline loops: CDR1 LNHNV, CDR2 YYDKDF (reference sequence). The CDR3 DNA follows: TGTGCCACCAGCAGAGTACAGGGCTCCTACAATGAGCAGTTCTTC. Protein sequence: CATSRVQGSYNEQFF.

This rearrangement joins TRBV29-1 to TRBJ2-7; 16 bases are shared with TRBD2. Germline values: CDR1 SQVTM, CDR2 ANQGSEA. The CDR3 totals 14 residues. After removal of 7 bases from V and 6 bases from J, the junction contained 6 bases not matched to a gene. CDR3 in amino acids: CSAGLAGGLPEQYF. The CDR3 region has the DNA TGCAGCGCGGGACTAGCGGGAGGGCTGCCCGAGCAGTACTTC.

This clone was observed a handful of times. This chain joins TRBV30 and TRBJ1-1; D perhaps matches TRBD1 (5 bases). V lost 5 bases to trimming and J lost 7 bases, with 14 bases between them. CDR1 and CDR2 from the germline V gene are GTSNPN and SVGIG (reference sequence). The CDR3 totals 12 residues. The DNA of the CDR3 is TGTGCCTGGGAAGGACATCTGGGTGAAGCTTTCTTT. Amino acids: CAWEGHLGEAFF.

The sample holds a few counts of this clone. V and J are TRBV28 and TRBJ2-1, with 10 bases matching TRBD1. J gave up 14 bases and V 6 bases, and 10 bases lay outside the gene matches. Germline V gives CDR1 MDHEN, CDR2 SYDVKM. The CDR3 is made up of 13 amino acids. CDR3: CASSPTPGTGEFF. Here the CDR3 DNA reads TGTGCCAGCAGCCCAACTCCCGGGACAGGGGAGTTCTTC. Filled out from reference TRBV28 and TRBJ2-1, the complete variable domain reads DVKVTQSSRYLVKRTGEKVFLECVQDMDHENMFWYRQDPGLGLRLIYFSYDVKMKEKGDIPEGYSVSREKKERFSLILESASTNQTSMYLCASSPTPGTGEFFGPGTRLTVL.

This sequence joins TRBV7-2 and TRBJ2-3; the D is unclear. The germline V and J ends were trimmed by 0 bases and 4 bases, with 11 bases remaining between them. The germline V gene encodes CDR1 SGHTA and CDR2 FQGNSA. The CDR3 runs to 15 residues. The CDR3 is CASSLARSDSDTQYF. The CDR3, as DNA: TGTGCCAGCAGCTTAGCGAGGAGCGATTCAGATACGCAGTATTTT.

This clone was detected a few times. At the DNA level, this CDR3 is encoded by other sequences in the same sample as well. CDR3 sequence reads: CSVGQDYGYTF. The CDR3 DNA sequence: TGCAGCGTCGGACAGGACTATGGCTACACCTTC. The genes are TRBV29-1 and TRBJ1-2; 7 bases map to TRBD1. With 6 bases clipped from V and 3 bases from J, the junction kept 1 base outside the gene matches. The CDR3 spans 11 residues. The V gene's germline CDR1 is SQVTM and CDR2 ANQGSEA.